These 27 T cell receptor beta chains originate from one sample sequenced in a study of T cells in Graves' hyperthyroidism and ophthalmopathy. Authors of the study amplified TCR beta CDR3 regions from RNA transcripts. RT-PCR in the first round (using the HTBI primer set) targeted the TCR CDR3. TCRdb called the multiplex PCR reads again in MiXCR, with one record for every CDR3 protein. There are around 600,000 distinct CDR3 sequences in the sample; roughly 16% occur only once, and roughly 3% lies in the top ten. Sequences were obtained from blood. These receptors all stem from a woman in her 40s with Graves' ophthalmopathy.

This clonotype came up many times. V is TRBV7-8 and J is TRBJ1-4, with TRBD1 matching 8 bases. The length of the CDR3 is 15 residues. V trimming: 5 bases; J trimming: 7 bases; junction bases outside the gene matches: 9. Germline V CDR1 and CDR2: SGHVS, FQNEAQ. CDR3 bases: TGTGCCAGCAGCGGCGCAGGGGGCGCAAGTGAAAAACTGTTTTTT. Protein: CASSGAGGASEKLFF.

The V and J genes are TRBV27 and TRBJ1-5; 9 positions match TRBD1. V lost 0 bases, J lost 7 bases, and 4 bases stayed unmatched. This CDR3 is 15 amino acids long. Germline CDR1 reads MNHEY; CDR2 reads SMNVEV (reference sequence). The CDR3 spells CASSLSGTGRQPQHF. In DNA, the CDR3 is TGTGCCAGCAGTTTATCTGGGACAGGGAGGCAGCCCCAGCATTTT.

The chain employs TRBV10-3 and TRBJ1-1; the D is unclear. The germline V gene has CDR1 ENHRY and CDR2 SYGVKD. CDR3 length equals 13 residues. The V end lost 9 bases, the J end lost 2 bases, and 13 bases lay between the germline ends. The CDR3 nucleotides are TGTGCCATAAAAAGAGAGGGAAACACTGAAGCTTTCTTT. This gives the protein CAIKREGNTEAFF.

The J gene is TRBJ1-6, the V gene TRBV12-3 or TRBV12-4, with D tentatively TRBD1 (6 bases). The CDR3 runs 14 residues. V was cut by 6 bases and J by 8 bases, with 14 bases left in between. The CDR3 DNA follows: TGTGCCAGCAGGCCCGGGGGGCAAGATTCACCCCTCCACTTT. This gives the protein CASRPGGQDSPLHF.

This clonotype was picked up many times. The rearrangement joins TRBV11-2 to TRBJ2-1; D is perhaps TRBD2 (7 bases). V shed 1 base and J shed 3 bases, with 19 bases lying between them. Germline V gene data show CDR1 as SGHAT and CDR2 as FQNNGV. This CDR3 has 18 amino acids. In DNA, the CDR3 is TGTGCCAGCAGCTTAGTAGTAGGGGGGGGGGTTGGCTACAATGAGCAGTTCTTC. Amino acids: CASSLVVGGGVGYNEQFF.

The chain links TRBV19 to TRBJ1-3; a weak D match, TRBD1 (5 bases). The CDR3 sequence is 15 residues long. With 3 bases removed from V and 0 bases from J, the gap between germline ends came to 9 bases. The germline V gene encodes CDR1 LNHDA and CDR2 SQIVND (reference sequence). The CDR3 DNA reads as TGTGCCAGTAGTATTGGCGGGGGCTCTGGAAACACCATATATTTT. Translated: CASSIGGGSGNTIYF.

This chain links TRBV24-1 with TRBJ2-3; the match to TRBD2 covers 10 bases. The germline CDR1 and CDR2 sequences are KGHDR and SFDVKD. J lost 2 bases, V lost 6 bases, and 7 bases had no gene match. This CDR3 region has 16 residues. CDR3 region: CATSPAGGRLTDTQYF. The CDR3 DNA follows: TGTGCCACCAGTCCAGCGGGGGGGAGGCTCACAGATACGCAGTATTTT.

CDR3 DNA: TGTGCCAGCAGCCAAGATGAGACTAGCGGGATACCCGGGAGCACAGATACGCAGTATTTT. This translates into CASSQDETSGIPGSTDTQYF. The V gene is TRBV3-1, the J gene TRBJ2-3, with 11 positions matching TRBD2. V trimming: 0 bases; J trimming: 0 bases; junction bases outside the gene matches: 11. The length of the CDR3 is 20 residues. The germline V gene has CDR1 LGHDT and CDR2 YNNKEL (reference sequence).

The chain recombines TRBV5-4 with TRBJ1-2; possible D gene TRBD1, 6 bases. Germline V lookup: CDR1 SGHNT, CDR2 YYREEE (reference sequence). This CDR3 has 15 residues. V dropped 4 bases and J dropped 2 bases, with 15 bases sitting between them. In DNA form, the CDR3 reads TGTGCCAGCAGCCACGCCCCAGGGGCCAACTATGGCTACACCTTC. Its protein is CASSHAPGANYGYTF. Based on the CDR3 plus reference TRBV5-4 and TRBJ1-2, the full variable domain is ETGVTQSPTHLIKTRGQQVTLRCSSQSGHNTVSWYQQALGQGPQFIFQYYREEENGRGNFPPRFSGLQFPNYSSELNVNALELDDSALYLCASSHAPGANYGYTFGSGTRLTVV.

This clonotype was detected many times. The rearrangement joins TRBV7-3 to TRBJ2-1, with TRBD2 matching 12 bases. V lost 6 bases to trimming and J lost 8 bases; unmatched junction nucleotides: 8. CDR3 length: 15 amino acids. CDR1 and CDR2 (germline): SGHTA, FQGTGA. CDR3 region: CASSPTSGRFDEQFF. CDR3 sequence (DNA): TGTGCCAGCAGTCCGACTAGCGGGAGATTCGATGAGCAGTTCTTC.

This clonotype came up many times. The chain couples TRBV30 to TRBJ1-1; the match to TRBD1 covers 7 bases. The length of the CDR3 is 16 residues. Per the germline V gene, CDR1 is GTSNPN and CDR2 is SVGIG (reference sequence). Unmatched junction bases numbered 8, after V lost 1 base and J lost 0 bases. CDR3 nucleotide sequence: TGTGCCTGGAGTGGATATCCGGGACAGTTGAACACTGAAGCTTTCTTT. Translated: CAWSGYPGQLNTEAFF.

In its sample, this clonotype was seen many times. The V and J genes are TRBV18 and TRBJ1-5, with 7 bases fitting TRBD1. Per the germline V gene, CDR1 is KGHSH and CDR2 is LQKENI. The CDR3 is 13 amino acids. Trimming at V came to 6 bases and at J to 5 bases, leaving 4 bases not matched to a gene. The CDR3 is CASSTGNDQPQHF. As DNA, the CDR3 is TGTGCCAGCTCGACAGGGAACGATCAGCCCCAGCATTTT.

This clonotype has ten or more counts. V is TRBV6-2 or TRBV6-3 and J is TRBJ2-1; 9 nucleotides align to TRBD1. V gave up 9 bases and J gave up 4 bases; unmatched junction bases: 7. The CDR3 is made up of 14 amino acids. Germline CDR1 and CDR2: MNHEY and SVGEGT. The CDR3 DNA is TGTGCCAGTTCCGACAGGGGGGGGTACAATGAGCAGTTCTTC. Residues: CASSDRGGYNEQFF.

This clonotype was seen repeatedly, ten times or more. The chain employs TRBV2 and TRBJ2-7; 7 bases line up with TRBD2. The CDR3 consists of 14 residues. The V gene's germline CDR1 is SNHLY and CDR2 FYNNEI. The ends lost 6 bases at V and 2 bases at J; junction bases unmatched: 7. This chain's CDR3 is CASRGAGFPYEQYF. The CDR3, as DNA: TGTGCCAGCAGGGGAGCGGGATTCCCCTACGAGCAGTACTTC.

This clonotype was seen repeatedly, ten times or more. The chain carries TRBV11-2 and TRBJ2-7, with TRBD2 as a possible D gene (6 bases). The CDR3 runs to 14 residues. Germline V CDR1 and CDR2: SGHAT, FQNNGV. V shed 8 bases and J shed 3 bases, with 17 bases lying between them. The CDR3 DNA follows: TGTGCCAGCGGCGGTGGCGGGACGGGCTACGAGCAGTACTTC. Residues: CASGGGGTGYEQYF.

V gene TRBV5-1 combines with J gene TRBJ2-3; D gene unclear. V lost 1 base to trimming and J lost 2 bases, with 8 bases between them. The CDR3 runs to 14 residues. From germline, CDR1 is SGHRS and CDR2 YFSETQ. Here the CDR3 reads CASSLSWDTDTQYF. CDR3 DNA: TGCGCCAGCAGCTTGTCTTGGGACACAGATACGCAGTATTTT.

This clonotype was counted a single time. This rearrangement joins TRBV7-9 to TRBJ2-3; 13 nucleotides agree with TRBD2. The CDR3 extends over 15 amino acids. Germline V lookup: CDR1 SEHNR, CDR2 FQNEAQ (reference sequence). V gave up 6 bases and J gave up 5 bases; unmatched junction bases: 5. The CDR3 DNA is TGTGCCAGCAGTCCCGGGACTAGCGGGATAGATACGCAGTATTTT. It is translated as CASSPGTSGIDTQYF.

This chain connects TRBV19 to TRBJ1-2; the D gene is possibly TRBD1 (6 bases). The CDR3 sequence is 13 residues long. CDR1 and CDR2 (germline): LNHDA, SQIVND (reference sequence). Trimming took off 10 bases at V and 3 bases at J, with 15 bases between the two ends. As DNA, the CDR3 is TGTGCCACCTCAAGCTGGGGGCACTATGGCTACACCTTC. This codes for CATSSWGHYGYTF.

The chain employs TRBV3-1 and TRBJ2-5; possibly TRBD1 for D (6 bases). Trimming removed 0 bases at V and 0 bases at J, with 8 bases between. CDR1 and CDR2 (germline): LGHDT, YNNKEL (reference sequence). CDR3 length: 15 amino acids. CDR3: CASSQDTGYQETQYF. For the CDR3, the DNA is TGTGCCAGCAGCCAAGATACAGGGTACCAAGAGACCCAGTACTTC.

This chain links TRBV2 with TRBJ1-5, with TRBD1 as a possible D gene (5 bases). The CDR3 is made up of 15 amino acids. V shed 6 bases and J shed 3 bases, with 15 bases lying between them. The V gene's germline CDR1 is SNHLY and CDR2 FYNNEI. The CDR3 sequence: CASRKGAAINQPQHF. CDR3 in DNA: TGTGCCAGCAGGAAAGGGGCCGCCATCAATCAGCCCCAGCATTTT. The full variable domain, completed using reference TRBV2 and TRBJ1-5, is EPEVTQTPSHQVTQMGQEVILRCVPISNHLYFYWYRQILGQKVEFLVSFYNNEISEKSEIFDDQFSVERPDGSNFTLKIRSTKLEDSAMYFCASRKGAAINQPQHFGDGTRLSIL.

The table lists this clonotype with many counts. The gene calls are TRBV6-1 and TRBJ2-2; TRBD2 agrees at 15 bases. CDR1 and CDR2 from the germline V gene are MNHNS and SASEGT. J was trimmed by 2 bases and V by 6 bases; bases with no gene match: 1. CDR3 length: 16 residues. The CDR3 sequence: CASRGLAGGNTGELFF. The CDR3 nucleotides read TGTGCCAGCAGGGGACTAGCGGGAGGAAACACCGGGGAGCTGTTTTTT.

This clonotype has just one count. At one end, the junction sequence differs from germline, possibly due to a read error. The chain uses TRBV10-3 and TRBJ1-1; possible D gene TRBD1, 6 bases. This CDR3 comprises 14 residues. Germline CDR1 is ENHRY and CDR2 is SYGVKD. The CDR3 bases are TGTGCCATCAGGGCAGGGGCGACGAACGCTGAAGCTTTCTTT. It codes for CAIRAGATNAEAFF.

There are many counts of this clonotype. V gene TRBV7-3 combines with J gene TRBJ1-1, with a weak D call TRBD1 (5 bases). Germline V gene lookup returns CDR1 SGHTA and CDR2 FQGTGA. This CDR3 comprises 13 residues. V lost 6 bases to trimming and J lost 2 bases, with 10 bases between them. The CDR3 here is CASRRDGNTEAFF. CDR3 nucleotide sequence: TGTGCCAGCAGACGGGACGGAAACACTGAAGCTTTCTTT.

The chain links TRBV2 to TRBJ1-3; tentative D call: TRBD1 (5 bases). Per germline, CDR1 SNHLY and CDR2 FYNNEI. This CDR3 is built from 14 residues. The CDR3 reads CGSGGGLSGNTIYF. DNA of the CDR3: TGTGGATCGGGGGGAGGCCTCTCTGGAAACACCATATATTTT.

The table lists this clonotype with many counts. The J gene is TRBJ1-2, the V gene TRBV20-1; D is perhaps TRBD1 (6 bases). Trimming shortened V by 6 bases and J by 2 bases, and 13 bases separated the two germline ends. The CDR3 covers 13 residues. Germline CDR1 is DFQATT and CDR2 is SNEGSKA (reference sequence). CDR3 residues: CSARLRGNYGYTF. CDR3 in DNA: TGCAGTGCCAGACTTAGGGGGAACTATGGCTACACCTTC.

In this sample, this clonotype turned up many times. The chain employs TRBV30 and TRBJ1-1, with D possibly being TRBD1 (5 bases). This CDR3 comprises 14 residues. V shed 3 bases and J shed 3 bases, with 14 bases lying between them. CDR1 is GTSNPN and CDR2 is SVGIG in the germline V gene (reference sequence). The CDR3 loop reads CAWRSGRIYTEAFF. For the CDR3, the DNA is TGTGCCTGGAGATCGGGGCGGATTTACACTGAAGCTTTCTTT.

The chain combines TRBV29-1 with TRBJ2-2, with D perhaps matching TRBD1 (6 bases). The CDR3 contains 11 residues. Germline CDR1 reads SQVTM; CDR2 reads ANQGSEA. Trimming stripped 4 bases from V and 7 bases from J, with 7 bases between. CDR3: CSVGGLGELFF. The DNA of the CDR3 is TGCAGCGTTGGGGGGCTCGGGGAGCTGTTTTTT.